This T cell receptor (beta chain) was identified in a study of blood T cells in healthy people across ages. Study background: About one barcoded beta molecule was captured per two T cells (by template switching).

The CDR3 runs to 15 residues. The ends were cut back, 5 bases at V and 2 bases at J, with 15 bases in the middle. Per the germline V gene, CDR1 is SGHTA and CDR2 is FQGNSA. For the second PCR, which ran for about 7 to 11 cycles, a sample-barcoded 5' primer and a J-beta primer mix were used. CDR3-containing paired-end reads numbering at least 2.5 million came from each sample. From the 5' RACE reads, TCRdb called clonotypes with MiXCR, one entry per CDR3 protein. Of about 1.1 million distinct CDR3 sequences listed, 30% to 40% are singletons. Isolation recovered at least 7 million PBMCs from every sample.

The rearrangement uses TRBV7-2 and TRBJ2-5; TRBD1 might be the D (5 bases). What was sequenced was blood. This clonotype originated in a man aged 18 to 29 in good health. This CDR3 reads CASSPRSRGQETQYF. The DNA of the CDR3 is TGTGCCAGCAGCCCCAGGAGTAGGGGACAAGAGACCCAGTACTTC.